This T cell receptor beta chain stems from a study of T cell responses to AZD1222 COVID-19 vaccine. Study-level findings and limits: Donors were mostly white British, more females; clonal diversity possibly underestimated. Unmutated variant regions are reportedly the target of nearly half of TCRs that are spike-specific.

For this clone: Its antigen is unidentified.

Profiling relied on immunoSEQ multiplex PCR, and the TCRdb table lists in-frame clones only, not all of them. The sample lists approximately 150,000 clones; 85% to 90% were seen once. Germline-derived CDR1 and CDR2 are LNHNV and YYDKDF (reference sequence). The CDR3 runs 14 residues. Trimming left V 3 bases short and J 2 bases short, with 8 bases between. This TCR came from an adult in good health. Here the sequenced sample was peripheral blood, taken on day 0 of AZD1222 vaccination. V gene TRBV15 combines with J gene TRBJ1-5, with D hard to call. CDR3 DNA: TGTGCCACCAGCAGGGGTGAGGGCAATCAGCCCCAGCATTTT. It translates to CATSRGEGNQPQHF.